This is a list of T cell receptor beta chains from one sample in a study of T cells expressing NK-cell markers. TCRdb re-called the 5' RACE reads; every CDR3 protein appears as one record, without DNA. The repertoire table contains 300,000 to 450,000 distinct CDR3 sequences. The specimen sequenced was blood T cells: a sorted CD56 or NKG2C T cell subset, CD4+ or CD8+ T cells, or bulk PBMC T cells (not recorded which). Receptors were obtained from a man aged 18-75 years in good health. CDR3s include the opening cysteine and the closing phenylalanine or tryptophan. The order of the fields is V gene, J gene, CDR3 protein.

TRBV24-1	TRBJ2-5	CATGGPGGLQETQYF
TRBV19	TRBJ1-1	CASSFRPASEAFF
TRBV7-9	TRBJ1-1	CASSSGGGQSEAFF
TRBV5-1	TRBJ2-1	CASSSGGTNEQFF
TRBV4-2	TRBJ2-2	CASSQPGTTTNTGELFF
TRBV9	TRBJ2-7	CASSVDTALSGEQYF
TRBV29-1	TRBJ1-2	CSVDFSVGSNGYTF
TRBV2	TRBJ2-5	CASRKQGAGKETQYF
TRBV30	TRBJ1-5	CAWSPDSNQPQHF
TRBV18	TRBJ2-5	CASSPRRSGGNQETQYF
TRBV12-3/TRBV12-4	TRBJ1-2	CASSLTGSNYGYTF
TRBV19	TRBJ1-2	CASRYGQGAYGYTF
TRBV20-1	TRBJ2-4	CSARPPRQDSIAKNIQYF
TRBV24-1	TRBJ2-2	CATSDPPPLGGELFF
TRBV18	TRBJ2-7	CASSTKGTGGFYEQYF
TRBV20-1	TRBJ1-2	CSAGTGSRSYGYTF
TRBV24-1	TRBJ2-2	CATSDPPGTGYTGELFF
TRBV7-8	TRBJ2-4	CASSLRPGTIAKNIQYF
TRBV20-1	TRBJ2-5	CSARSVGGPGETQYF
TRBV28	TRBJ1-1	CASSLSVGLGRVWGEAFF
TRBV20-1	TRBJ2-7	CSARDMRTGGYEQYF
TRBV7-2	TRBJ2-5	CASSLRTDETQYF
TRBV5-1	TRBJ2-7	CASSFGHRTAYEQYF
TRBV3-1	TRBJ2-2	CASRSITRDTGELFF
TRBV5-6	TRBJ2-7	CASSRIHPDGTYEQYF
TRBV21-1	TRBJ1-5	CASKMGHQPQHF
TRBV20-1	TRBJ2-5	CSASFRDRQETQYF
TRBV7-9	TRBJ2-4	CASRFYPGQGKNIQYF
TRBV5-1	TRBJ2-7	CASSSRSYEQYF
TRBV5-1	TRBJ2-1	CASSKGQPYNEQFF
TRBV7-2	TRBJ2-2	CASSLQGDRVAGELFF
TRBV4-2	TRBJ1-1	CASAPIVQNTEAFF
TRBV11-2	TRBJ2-1	CASSFDGSSSYNEQFF
TRBV7-2	TRBJ1-6	CASSLQFYNSPLHF
TRBV7-8	TRBJ2-2	CASSPRDRGANTGELFF
TRBV6-2/TRBV6-3	TRBJ1-1	CASSDLIWTPFKNTEAFF
TRBV30	TRBJ1-2	CAWSGPGPSGYTF